This T cell receptor beta chain was identified in a study of PD-1 blockade in mismatch repair-deficient tumors. Study-level information: All were previously treated, progressing patients with about 12 mismatch repair-deficient cancer types. Notes on the study in general: After pembrolizumab, tumor-resident clones rose rapidly, then generally contracted before radiologic responses.

Produced via immunoSEQ multiplex PCR; TCRdb's table is partial and in-frame only. The data contain 80,000 to 130,000 clones, 82% of them seen just once; the ten biggest clones take up around 5.8%. Every patient had mismatch repair deficiency by PCR or immunohistochemistry. Deletions cut 0 bases from V and 5 bases from J, with 12 bases between. This CDR3 has 15 residues. In germline, CDR1 is SGHRS, CDR2 YFSETQ. Points on this clone: What it recognizes is unknown.

Sequencing was performed on peripheral blood, taken approximately 36 weeks after starting pembrolizumab. The receptor was derived from an adult with mismatch repair-deficient cancer. The chain uses TRBV5-1 and TRBJ2-1; D ambiguous. CDR3 DNA: TGCGCCAGCAGCTTGGAAGGTTCCCCCCACAATGAGCAGTTCTTC. Its translation: CASSLEGSPHNEQFF.